Listed here are 18 T cell receptor beta chains from one sample, sequenced in a study of T cell responses to AZD1222 COVID-19 vaccine. Only in-frame clones appear in the TCRdb table, and some are missing; sequencing was by immunoSEQ multiplex PCR. In the table there are about 120,000 clones, approximately 86% of which are singletons. Sample: peripheral blood, taken on day 0 of AZD1222 vaccination. The receptors here all came from an adult in good health.

The chain has TRBV28 and TRBJ1-5; 7 bases align to TRBD1. The germline gives CDR1 MDHEN, CDR2 SYDVKM. The CDR3 sequence is 16 residues long. V trimming: 6 bases; J trimming: 0 bases; junction bases outside the gene matches: 8. The CDR3, as DNA: TGTGCCAGCAGCCTTGGGACAGCCGATAGCAATCAGCCCCAGCATTTT. It is translated as CASSLGTADSNQPQHF.

This chain links TRBV3-1 (or the pseudogene TRBV3-2) with TRBJ1-2; no clear D. In germline, CDR1 is LGHDT, CDR2 YNNKEL (reference sequence). The CDR3 contains 12 residues. Trimming took off 6 bases at V and 8 bases at J, with 13 bases between the two ends. The CDR3 coding sequence is TGTGCCAGCAGGAGTCCCGGCGGGGGCTACACCTTC. This codes for CASRSPGGGYTF.

This rearrangement joins TRBV4-2 to TRBJ1-1; maybe TRBD1 (5 bases). The CDR3 sequence is 16 residues long. The germline CDR1 and CDR2 sequences are LGHNA and YNFKEQ. The V end lost 0 bases, the J end lost 2 bases, and 13 bases lay between the germline ends. The CDR3, as DNA: TGTGCCAGCAGCCAAGATGTAGGGGACGCAAACACTGAAGCTTTCTTT. It yields the protein CASSQDVGDANTEAFF.

The V and J genes are TRBV2 and TRBJ2-7, with D possibly TRBD2 on 6 matching bases. V was pared by 10 bases and J by 5 bases, with 18 bases between. This CDR3 contains 13 residues. Germline CDR1 and CDR2: SNHLY and FYNNEI. As DNA, the CDR3 is TGTGCCACTGCTGCCTCGGGGGTCCACGAGCAGTACTTC. This encodes CATAASGVHEQYF.

The genes are TRBV10-3 and TRBJ2-1; TRBD1 agrees at 8 bases. V trimming: 4 bases; J trimming: 6 bases; junction bases outside the gene matches: 11. This CDR3 comprises 16 residues. The germline gives CDR1 ENHRY, CDR2 SYGVKD. CDR3 amino acids: CAISGRTGYSGNEQFF. The CDR3 coding sequence is TGTGCCATCAGTGGCCGGACAGGGTATTCGGGCAATGAGCAGTTCTTC.

V is TRBV10-1 and J is TRBJ2-2; D may be TRBD1 or TRBD2 (5 bases each). The CDR3 contains 11 residues. CDR1 and CDR2 from the germline V gene are WNHNN and SYGVQD (reference sequence). CDR3 amino acids: CEGPNTGELFF. CDR3 DNA sequence: TGCGAGGGACCGAACACCGGGGAGCTGTTTTTT.

The rearrangement joins TRBV28 to TRBJ1-3, with D unresolved. The CDR3 is 13 residues long. The V and J ends lost 4 bases and 2 bases respectively, with 6 bases between them. Germline lookup yields CDR1 MDHEN and CDR2 SYDVKM. As DNA, the CDR3 is TGTGCCAGCAGTTGGGGAACTGGAAACACCATATATTTT. It yields the protein CASSWGTGNTIYF.

The genes are TRBV12-3 or TRBV12-4 and TRBJ2-3, with D unclear. The CDR3 totals 13 residues. Between the trimmed V and J ends, which lost 8 bases and 0 bases, there was a span of 9 bases. The CDR3 DNA is TGTGCCAGCGGCAGCTATAGCACAGATACGCAGTATTTT. The encoded protein is CASGSYSTDTQYF.

The V gene is TRBV11-3, the J gene TRBJ2-1; 7 nucleotides line up with TRBD2. The junction had 7 bases not matched to a gene; V was cut back by 4 bases and J by 1 base. The CDR3 consists of 16 residues. The germline V gene has CDR1 SGHNT and CDR2 YENEEA. CDR3 DNA: TGTGCCAGCAGCTCCGGGGGAGCGGGATCCTACAATGAGCAGTTCTTC. It is translated as CASSSGGAGSYNEQFF.

This clone has just one count. The rearrangement uses TRBV19 and TRBJ1-5; 8 bases line up with TRBD1. CDR3 length: 15 residues. V was clipped by 10 bases and J by 3 bases; unmatched bases: 11. Per germline, CDR1 LNHDA and CDR2 SQIVND (reference sequence). CDR3 nucleotides: TGTGCCACCAGCCCGGGGACAGGCATCAATCAGCCCCAGCATTTT. Its protein is CATSPGTGINQPQHF. The whole variable domain, remainder taken from reference TRBV19 and TRBJ1-5, is DGGITQSPKYLFRKEGQNVTLSCEQNLNHDAMYWYRQDPGQGLRLIYYSQIVNDFQKGDIAEGYSVSREKKESFPLTVTSAQKNPTAFYLCATSPGTGINQPQHFGDGTRLSIL.

The chain has TRBV7-9 and TRBJ1-1; D is unresolved. V dropped 5 bases and J dropped 4 bases, with 11 bases sitting between them. Germline V gene sequence: CDR1 SEHNR, CDR2 FQNEAQ (reference sequence). This CDR3 contains 13 residues. CDR3 bases: TGTGCCAGCAGCCCCGGGGTACTCACTGAAGCTTTCTTT. Its translation: CASSPGVLTEAFF. Based on the CDR3 plus reference TRBV7-9 and TRBJ1-1, the full variable domain is DTGVSQNPRHKITKRGQNVTFRCDPISEHNRLYWYRQTLGQGPEFLTYFQNEAQLEKSRLLSDRFSAERPKGSFSTLEIQRTEQGDSAMYLCASSPGVLTEAFFGQGTRLTVV.

The chain uses TRBV28 and TRBJ1-5; D ambiguous. CDR3 size: 16 residues. From germline, CDR1 is MDHEN and CDR2 SYDVKM. V lost 2 bases and J 0 bases, leaving 11 bases between the germline ends. In DNA, the CDR3 is TGTGCCAGCAGTTTACATCTGGCAGCTAGCAATCAGCCCCAGCATTTT. It is translated as CASSLHLAASNQPQHF.

The chain couples TRBV6-5 to TRBJ1-2; D gene uncertain. The CDR3 length is 13 residues. The germline CDR1 and CDR2 sequences are MNHEY and SVGAGI. Trimming pared 7 bases from V and 6 bases from J, leaving 15 bases between. CDR3 protein: CASTLGSVDGYTF. The CDR3 DNA reads TGTGCCAGCACCCTAGGATCCGTCGATGGCTACACCTTC.

This chain joins TRBV19 and TRBJ2-6; D gene uncertain. The ends were cut back, 6 bases at V and 1 base at J, with 19 bases in the middle. The CDR3 is made up of 18 amino acids. Germline assignment: CDR1 LNHDA and CDR2 SQIVND (reference sequence). DNA for the CDR3: TGTGCCAGTAGCTTGGGCGGCACCGCAACGTCTGGGGCCAACGTCCTGACTTTC. It is translated as CASSLGGTATSGANVLTF.

The V gene is TRBV6-1, the J gene TRBJ1-2, with unresolved D. Germline CDR1 is MNHNS and CDR2 is SASEGT. V lost 0 bases, J lost 4 bases, and 12 bases lay in between. This CDR3 has 15 residues. The CDR3 DNA follows: TGTGCCAGCAGTGAAGCGCAGTTAGGGCCCTATGGCTACACCTTC. It translates to CASSEAQLGPYGYTF.

This rearrangement joins TRBV28 to TRBJ2-5, with unresolved D. Trimming took 7 bases from V and 2 from J, leaving 11 bases between them. This CDR3 is built from 13 residues. Germline-derived CDR1 and CDR2 are MDHEN and SYDVKM. The chain's CDR3 is CASKVWSQETQYF. The CDR3 DNA reads as TGTGCCAGCAAGGTCTGGTCACAAGAGACCCAGTACTTC.

This clone has ten or more counts. The germline gene is not matched at one end of the junction; a read error may be the cause. The chain carries TRBV7-3 and TRBJ2-7; D possibly corresponds to TRBD2 (6 bases). CDR3 length: 13 residues. The germline V gene has CDR1 SGHTA and CDR2 FQGTGA. CDR3 region: CASSLAGSSEQYF. For the CDR3, the DNA is TGTGCCAGCAGCTTAGCGGGATCCTCCGAGCAGTACTTC.

This chain joins TRBV15 and TRBJ1-3, with no clear D. The V end was cut by 0 bases, the J end by 0 bases, with 6 bases between. In germline, CDR1 is LNHNV, CDR2 YYDKDF (reference sequence). CDR3 size: 15 residues. CDR3 sequence (DNA): TGTGCCACCAGCAGAGATACGTCCTCTGGAAACACCATATATTTT. It translates to CATSRDTSSGNTIYF.